One and the same sample provided the 22 T cell receptor beta chains below, sequenced in a study of CD4 T cells in relation to SARS-CoV-2 and coronaviruses. The antigens these receptors bind are not known. Data came from immunoSEQ multiplex PCR; TCRdb stores just in-frame clones and leaves some out. The sample records 20,000 to 25,000 clones, roughly 69% being singletons. The unexposed donors gave CD4+ T cells in 2011-2018, prior to COVID-19. After about 10 days of culture, CD4+ T cells were isolated. The sequencing input was CD4+ T cells from PBMCs, cultured in vitro. The source of these receptors is a human donor in good health.

The chain employs TRBV6-1 and TRBJ1-2, with no clear D. CDR3 length: 15 amino acids. Germline V gives CDR1 MNHNS, CDR2 SASEGT. Trimming removed 1 base at V and 6 bases at J, with 15 bases between. CDR3 sequence: CASSEVRFRRHGYTF. As DNA, the CDR3 is TGTGCCAGCAGTGAAGTAAGGTTCAGGAGACATGGCTACACCTTC.

This clone showed up just a few times. The J gene is TRBJ1-6, the V gene TRBV6-5, with no clear D. Per germline, CDR1 MNHEY and CDR2 SVGAGI. V lost 6 bases and J lost 5, with 14 bases in between. This CDR3 has 15 amino acids. The CDR3 DNA is TGTGCCAGCAGACCTGACTTGAGTAATAATTCACCCCTCCACTTT. It translates to CASRPDLSNNSPLHF.

The chain is built from TRBV5-1 and TRBJ2-7; possible D gene TRBD2, 6 bases. This CDR3 comprises 12 residues. V lost 2 bases, J lost 5 bases, and 8 bases lay in between. Germline lookup yields CDR1 SGHRS and CDR2 YFSETQ. For the CDR3, the DNA is TGCGCCAGCAGCTTTTCGGGGGACGAGCAGTACTTC. Translating it yields CASSFSGDEQYF. The whole variable domain, filled in from reference TRBV5-1 and TRBJ2-7, reads KAGVTQTPRYLIKTRGQQVTLSCSPISGHRSVSWYQQTPGQGLQFLFEYFSETQRNKGNFPGRFSGRQFSNSRSEMNVSTLELGDSALYLCASSFSGDEQYFGPGTRLTVT.

The chain uses TRBV2 and TRBJ2-7; D gene ambiguous. Germline CDR1 SNHLY, CDR2 FYNNEI. The CDR3 is 14 amino acids. Trimming left V 6 bases short and J 1 base short, with 13 bases between. The CDR3 is CASRKAEVSYEQYF. CDR3 coding DNA: TGTGCCAGCAGAAAGGCTGAGGTGTCCTACGAGCAGTACTTC.

This rearrangement joins TRBV30 to TRBJ2-7, with a tentative D call TRBD1 (5 bases). This CDR3 is 13 amino acids long. V shed 0 bases and J shed 3 bases, with 9 bases lying between them. Germline-derived CDR1 and CDR2 are GTSNPN and SVGIG (reference sequence). The CDR3 coding sequence is TGTGCCTGGAGTGTAAACAGGCACTACGAGCAGTACTTC. This sequence encodes CAWSVNRHYEQYF.

This chain joins TRBV10-3 and TRBJ2-7, with no clear D. This CDR3 has 12 amino acids. Germline values: CDR1 ENHRY, CDR2 SYGVKD. Trimming took off 3 bases at V and 3 bases at J, with 6 bases between the two ends. CDR3 DNA sequence: TGTGCCATCAGTGATGGTTACTACGAGCAGTACTTC. Translating it yields CAISDGYYEQYF.

This chain uses TRBV5-1 with TRBJ2-2, with a possible D match to TRBD2 (7 bases). This CDR3 is built from 16 residues. V gave up 4 bases and J gave up 0 bases, with 13 bases separating them. Germline-derived CDR1 and CDR2 are SGHRS and YFSETQ. In DNA form, the CDR3 reads TGCGCCAGCAGCGGGGGGGACATAACGAACACCGGGGAGCTGTTTTTT. Its translation: CASSGGDITNTGELFF.

The chain joins TRBV19 to TRBJ2-5; D is uncertain. The germline V and J ends were trimmed by 4 bases and 5 bases, with 11 bases remaining between them. Germline lookup yields CDR1 LNHDA and CDR2 SQIVND (reference sequence). This CDR3 has 13 amino acids. This CDR3 reads CASSTARRETQYF. The DNA for the CDR3 is TGTGCCAGTAGTACTGCTCGACGGGAGACCCAGTACTTC.

The chain is built from TRBV2 and TRBJ2-1; D might be TRBD1 or TRBD2, each matching 5 bases. Between the trimmed V and J ends, which lost 4 bases and 4 bases, there was a span of 8 bases. There are 13 residues in the CDR3. CDR1 and CDR2 from the germline V gene are SNHLY and FYNNEI. The CDR3 coding sequence is TGTGCCAGCAGTGTGGGGGAATACAATGAGCAGTTCTTC. Translation: CASSVGEYNEQFF.

The chain combines TRBV5-1 with TRBJ2-4, with 8 bases fitting TRBD1. Germline CDR1 and CDR2: SGHRS and YFSETQ. CDR3 length equals 16 residues. Trimming at V came to 3 bases and at J to 0 bases, leaving 5 bases not matched to a gene. The DNA for the CDR3 is TGCGCCAGCAGCTCGATGACAGGGGTAGCCAAAAACATTCAGTACTTC. This encodes CASSSMTGVAKNIQYF.

The chain carries TRBV19 and TRBJ2-1; D is uncertain. Trimming took 4 bases from V and 2 from J, leaving 12 bases between them. CDR1 is LNHDA, CDR2 SQIVND, per germline (reference sequence). The CDR3 has 15 residues. The CDR3 nucleotides read TGTGCCAGTAGTACCACGGGCCTCACCTACAATGAGCAGTTCTTC. Translating it yields CASSTTGLTYNEQFF.

The rearrangement joins TRBV19 to TRBJ1-1; D is unresolved. The CDR3 loop spans 15 amino acids. From germline, CDR1 is LNHDA and CDR2 SQIVND (reference sequence). The V and J ends lost 3 bases and 0 bases respectively, with 11 bases between them. CDR3 loop: CASSMRSAMNTEAFF. In DNA, the CDR3 is TGTGCCAGTAGTATGCGGAGTGCGATGAACACTGAAGCTTTCTTT.

J is TRBJ2-3 and V is TRBV6-5; tentative D call: TRBD1 (6 bases). Trimming left V 6 bases short and J 2 bases short, with 15 bases between. Per germline, CDR1 MNHEY and CDR2 SVGAGI. The CDR3 extends over 15 amino acids. Here the CDR3 reads CASRGDRDNTDTQYF. The CDR3 nucleotides are TGTGCCAGCAGGGGCGACCGGGACAACACAGATACGCAGTATTTT.

This clone was detected only once. V and J are TRBV7-3 and TRBJ2-7; 9 positions agree with TRBD1. Germline V gene lookup returns CDR1 SGHTA and CDR2 FQGTGA. The CDR3 has 16 residues. V was pared by 1 base and J by 5 bases, with 9 bases of the junction left unmatched. The CDR3 DNA is TGTGCCAGCAGCTTAAATGCTGGACAGGGGACGGACGAGCAGTACTTC. Translating gives CASSLNAGQGTDEQYF. The full variable domain, its missing parts supplied by reference TRBV7-3 and TRBJ2-7, is GAGVSQTPSNKVTEKGKYVELRCDPISGHTALYWYRQSLGQGPEFLIYFQGTGAADDSGLPNDRFFAVRPEGSVSTLKIQRTERGDSAVYLCASSLNAGQGTDEQYFGPGTRLTVT.

This clone has just a few counts. The chain links TRBV6-5 to TRBJ1-2; 9 bases match TRBD1. The V gene end was trimmed by 5 bases and the J gene end by 4 bases; junction bases not matched to a gene: 5. CDR3 length equals 14 residues. CDR1 MNHEY and CDR2 SVGAGI come from the germline V gene. In nucleotides, the CDR3 is TGTGCCAGCAGTCGGGACAGGGAGGTCTATGGCTACACCTTC. Translating gives CASSRDREVYGYTF.

The chain is built from TRBV11-2 and TRBJ2-1; D gene ambiguous. V was clipped by 2 bases and J by 6 bases, with 2 bases between them. The CDR3 totals 11 residues. Germline CDR1 and CDR2: SGHAT and FQNNGV. The CDR3 sequence is CASSLRNEQFF. DNA of the CDR3: TGTGCCAGCAGCTTACGCAATGAGCAGTTCTTC. The full variable domain, its missing parts supplied by reference TRBV11-2 and TRBJ2-1, is EAGVAQSPRYKIIEKRQSVAFWCNPISGHATLYWYQQILGQGPKLLIQFQNNGVVDDSQLPKDRFSAERLKGVDSTLKIQPAKLEDSAVYLCASSLRNEQFFGPGTRLTVL.

This chain joins TRBV7-9 and TRBJ1-3, with 7 bases aligning to TRBD1. The CDR3 has 15 residues. Germline CDR1 SEHNR, CDR2 FQNEAQ (reference sequence). Trimming removed 3 bases from V and 1 base from J; junction bases left unmatched: 3. The CDR3: CASSFGQASGNTIYF. The CDR3 coding sequence is TGTGCCAGCAGCTTTGGACAGGCATCTGGAAACACCATATATTTT.

This clone has a single count. The chain is built from TRBV7-3 and TRBJ2-2; D unresolved. V shed 5 bases and J shed 4 bases, with 11 bases lying between them. The CDR3 totals 14 residues. Germline V gene lookup returns CDR1 SGHTA and CDR2 FQGTGA. The chain's CDR3 is CASSPMGTTGELFF. The CDR3 region has the DNA TGTGCCAGCAGCCCGATGGGCACCACCGGGGAGCTGTTTTTT.

The chain has TRBV2 and TRBJ1-3; D is unclear. V gave up 6 bases and J gave up 4 bases, with 22 bases separating them. The CDR3 has 17 residues. Germline assignment: CDR1 SNHLY and CDR2 FYNNEI. CDR3 DNA sequence: TGTGCCAGCAGCGGAGCCGTTATACGTCGGCCGGGAAACACCATATATTTT. Its protein product is CASSGAVIRRPGNTIYF.

The V and J genes are TRBV3-1 (or the pseudogene TRBV3-2) and TRBJ1-3; D unclear. Germline V gene data show CDR1 as LGHDT and CDR2 as YNNKEL (reference sequence). This CDR3 is built from 15 residues. The ends were cut back, 0 bases at V and 2 bases at J, with 8 bases in the middle. The CDR3 DNA follows: TGTGCCAGCAGCCAAGATTTCGGGGCTGGAAACACCATATATTTT. This sequence encodes CASSQDFGAGNTIYF.

In its sample, this clone was seen a few times. The J gene is TRBJ2-3, the V gene TRBV7-9, with 11 bases lining up with TRBD2. This CDR3 is 16 amino acids long. J gave up 3 bases and V 4 bases, and 6 bases lay outside the gene matches. Germline V gives CDR1 SEHNR, CDR2 FQNEAQ (reference sequence). Written as DNA, the CDR3 is TGTGCCAGCAGCTACGATAGCGGGAGGGCAACAGATACGCAGTATTTT. Protein sequence: CASSYDSGRATDTQYF.

The J gene is TRBJ2-1, the V gene TRBV3-1 (or the pseudogene TRBV3-2); D ambiguous. V dropped 3 bases and J dropped 7 bases, with 22 bases sitting between them. This CDR3 is built from 17 residues. Germline CDR1 LGHDT, CDR2 YNNKEL (reference sequence). CDR3 sequence: CASSQSVGFKAVNEQFF. CDR3 nucleotides: TGTGCCAGCAGCCAGTCTGTCGGGTTTAAAGCCGTGAATGAGCAGTTCTTC.